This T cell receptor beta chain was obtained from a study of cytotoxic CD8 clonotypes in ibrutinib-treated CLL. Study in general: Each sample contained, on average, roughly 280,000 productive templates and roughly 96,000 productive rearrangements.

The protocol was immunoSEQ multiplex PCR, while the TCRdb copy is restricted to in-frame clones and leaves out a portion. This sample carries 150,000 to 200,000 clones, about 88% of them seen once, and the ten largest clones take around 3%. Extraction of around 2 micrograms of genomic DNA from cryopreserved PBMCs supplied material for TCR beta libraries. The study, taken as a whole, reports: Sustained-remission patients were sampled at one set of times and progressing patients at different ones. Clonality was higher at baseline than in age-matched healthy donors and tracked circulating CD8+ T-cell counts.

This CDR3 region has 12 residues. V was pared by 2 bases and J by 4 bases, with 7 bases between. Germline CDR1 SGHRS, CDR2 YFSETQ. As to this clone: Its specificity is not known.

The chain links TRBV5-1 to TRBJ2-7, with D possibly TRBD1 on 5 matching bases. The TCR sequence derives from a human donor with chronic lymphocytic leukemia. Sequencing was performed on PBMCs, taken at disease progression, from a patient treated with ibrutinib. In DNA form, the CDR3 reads TGCGCCAGCAGCTTTGACAGTTACGAGCAGTACTTC. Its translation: CASSFDSYEQYF.